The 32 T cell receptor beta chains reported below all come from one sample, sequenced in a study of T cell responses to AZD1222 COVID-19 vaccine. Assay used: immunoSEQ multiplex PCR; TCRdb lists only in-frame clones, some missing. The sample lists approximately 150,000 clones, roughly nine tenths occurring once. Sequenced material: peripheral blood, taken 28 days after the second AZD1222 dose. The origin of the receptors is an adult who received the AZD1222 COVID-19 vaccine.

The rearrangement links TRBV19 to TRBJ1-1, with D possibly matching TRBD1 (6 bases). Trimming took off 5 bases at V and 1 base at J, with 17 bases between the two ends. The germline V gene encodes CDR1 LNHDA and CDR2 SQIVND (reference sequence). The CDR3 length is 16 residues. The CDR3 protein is CASSYKGGGRNTEAFF. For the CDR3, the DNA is TGTGCCAGTAGTTACAAAGGGGGGGGCCGGAACACTGAAGCTTTCTTT.

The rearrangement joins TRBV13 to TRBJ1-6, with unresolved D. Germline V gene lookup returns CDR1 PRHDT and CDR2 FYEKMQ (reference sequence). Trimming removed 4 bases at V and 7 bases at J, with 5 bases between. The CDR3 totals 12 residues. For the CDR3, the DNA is TGTGCCAGCAGCTACCCCAATTCACCCCTCCACTTT. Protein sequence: CASSYPNSPLHF.

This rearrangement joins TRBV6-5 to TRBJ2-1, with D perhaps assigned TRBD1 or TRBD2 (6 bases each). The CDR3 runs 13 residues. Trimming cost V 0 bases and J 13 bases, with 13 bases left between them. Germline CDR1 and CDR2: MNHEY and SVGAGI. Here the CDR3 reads CASSYSLGGRQFF. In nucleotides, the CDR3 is TGTGCCAGCAGTTACTCTCTGGGGGGCCGTCAGTTCTTC.

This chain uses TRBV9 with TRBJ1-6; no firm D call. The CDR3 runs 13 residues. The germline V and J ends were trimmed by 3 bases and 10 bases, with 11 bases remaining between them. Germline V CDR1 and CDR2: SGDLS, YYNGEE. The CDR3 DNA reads TGTGCCAGCAGCGCGCTCGAGGGATCACCCCTCCACTTT. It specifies CASSALEGSPLHF.

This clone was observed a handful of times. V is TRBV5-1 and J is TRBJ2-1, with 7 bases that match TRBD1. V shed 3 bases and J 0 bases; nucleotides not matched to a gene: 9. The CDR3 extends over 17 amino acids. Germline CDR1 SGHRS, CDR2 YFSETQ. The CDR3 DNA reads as TGCGCCAGCAGCTCATCGACAGGGAGAAGCTCCTACAATGAGCAGTTCTTC. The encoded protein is CASSSSTGRSSYNEQFF.

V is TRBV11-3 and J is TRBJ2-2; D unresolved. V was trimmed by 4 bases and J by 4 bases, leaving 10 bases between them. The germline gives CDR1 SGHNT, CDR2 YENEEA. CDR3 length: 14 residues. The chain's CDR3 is CASSSLWGTGELFF. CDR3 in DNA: TGTGCCAGCAGCTCCCTGTGGGGCACCGGGGAGCTGTTTTTT.

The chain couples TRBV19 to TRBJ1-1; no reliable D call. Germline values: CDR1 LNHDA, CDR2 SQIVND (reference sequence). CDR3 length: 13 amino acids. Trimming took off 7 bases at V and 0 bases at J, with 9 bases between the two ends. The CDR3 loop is CASMVRLNTEAFF. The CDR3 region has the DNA TGTGCCAGTATGGTCCGCCTGAACACTGAAGCTTTCTTT.

The CDR3 loop is CATSREQGSLNEKLFF. As DNA, the CDR3 is TGTGCCACCAGCAGAGAACAGGGGTCCCTTAATGAAAAACTGTTTTTT. The chain recombines TRBV15 with TRBJ1-4; 7 bases match TRBD1. The CDR3 extends over 16 amino acids. The germline gives CDR1 LNHNV, CDR2 YYDKDF (reference sequence). Trimming removed 0 bases from V and 4 bases from J; junction bases left unmatched: 5. Together with reference TRBV15 and TRBJ1-4, the CDR3 gives the full variable domain: DAMVIQNPRYQVTQFGKPVTLSCSQTLNHNVMYWYQQKSSQAPKLLFHYYDKDFNNEADTPDNFQSRRPNTSFCFLDIRSPGLGDTAMYLCATSREQGSLNEKLFFGSGTQLSVL.

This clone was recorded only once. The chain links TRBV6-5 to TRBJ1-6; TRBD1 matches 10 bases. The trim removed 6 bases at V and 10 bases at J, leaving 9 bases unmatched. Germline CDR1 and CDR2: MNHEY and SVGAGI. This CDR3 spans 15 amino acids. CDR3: CASRFPGTGESPLHF. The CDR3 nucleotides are TGTGCCAGCAGATTTCCCGGGACAGGGGAATCACCCCTCCACTTT.

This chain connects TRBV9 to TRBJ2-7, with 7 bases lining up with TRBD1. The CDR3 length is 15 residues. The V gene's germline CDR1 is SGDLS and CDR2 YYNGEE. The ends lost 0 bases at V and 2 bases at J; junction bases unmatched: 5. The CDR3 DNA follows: TGTGCCAGCAGCGTAGCTGGGACAGAAACCTACGAGCAGTACTTC. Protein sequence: CASSVAGTETYEQYF.

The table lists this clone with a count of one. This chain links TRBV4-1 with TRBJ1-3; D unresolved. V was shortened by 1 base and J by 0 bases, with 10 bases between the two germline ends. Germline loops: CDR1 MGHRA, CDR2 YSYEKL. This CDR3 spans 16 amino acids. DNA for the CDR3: TGCGCCAGCAGCCAAGGTCGCGGGAGCTCTGGAAACACCATATATTTT. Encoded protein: CASSQGRGSSGNTIYF.

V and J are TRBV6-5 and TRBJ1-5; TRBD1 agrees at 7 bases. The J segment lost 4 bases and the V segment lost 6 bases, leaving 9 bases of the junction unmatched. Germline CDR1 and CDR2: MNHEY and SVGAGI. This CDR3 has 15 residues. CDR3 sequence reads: CASRTQGVGNQPQHF. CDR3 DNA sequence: TGTGCCAGCAGGACCCAGGGGGTAGGTAATCAGCCCCAGCATTTT.

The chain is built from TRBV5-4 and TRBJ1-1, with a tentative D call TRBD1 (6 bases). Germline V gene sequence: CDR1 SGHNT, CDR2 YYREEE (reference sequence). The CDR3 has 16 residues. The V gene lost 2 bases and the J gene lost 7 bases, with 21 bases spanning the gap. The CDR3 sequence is CASSLDVGAAQGEAFF. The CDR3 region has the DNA TGTGCCAGCAGCTTAGATGTCGGGGCAGCACAGGGTGAAGCTTTCTTT.

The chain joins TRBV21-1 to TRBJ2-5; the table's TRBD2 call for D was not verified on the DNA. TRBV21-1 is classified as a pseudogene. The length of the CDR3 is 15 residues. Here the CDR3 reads CASSKEAGGQETQYF. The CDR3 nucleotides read TGTGCCAGCAGCAAAGAAGCGGGGGGCCAAGAGACCCAGTACTTC.

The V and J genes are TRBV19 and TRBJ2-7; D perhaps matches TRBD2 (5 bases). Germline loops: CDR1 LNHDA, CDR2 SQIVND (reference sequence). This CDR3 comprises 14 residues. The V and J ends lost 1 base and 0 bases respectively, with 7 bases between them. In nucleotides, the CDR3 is TGTGCCAGTAGTATAGCTAGCAGCTCCTACGAGCAGTACTTC. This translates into CASSIASSSYEQYF. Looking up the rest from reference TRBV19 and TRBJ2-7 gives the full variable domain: DGGITQSPKYLFRKEGQNVTLSCEQNLNHDAMYWYRQDPGQGLRLIYYSQIVNDFQKGDIAEGYSVSREKKESFPLTVTSAQKNPTAFYLCASSIASSSYEQYFGPGTRLTVT.

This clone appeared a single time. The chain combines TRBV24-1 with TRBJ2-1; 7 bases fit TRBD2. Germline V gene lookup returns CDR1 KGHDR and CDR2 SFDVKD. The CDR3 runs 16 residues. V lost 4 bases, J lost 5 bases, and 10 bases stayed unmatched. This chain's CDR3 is CATSDRLAAFDNEQFF. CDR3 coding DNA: TGTGCCACCAGTGACCGGCTAGCGGCCTTCGACAATGAGCAGTTCTTC.

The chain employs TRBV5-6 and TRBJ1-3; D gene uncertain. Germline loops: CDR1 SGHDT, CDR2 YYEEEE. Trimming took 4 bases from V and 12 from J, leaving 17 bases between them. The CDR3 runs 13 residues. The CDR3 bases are TGTGCCAGCAGCCTCGTGGGTAATCCTGACATATATTTT. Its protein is CASSLVGNPDIYF.

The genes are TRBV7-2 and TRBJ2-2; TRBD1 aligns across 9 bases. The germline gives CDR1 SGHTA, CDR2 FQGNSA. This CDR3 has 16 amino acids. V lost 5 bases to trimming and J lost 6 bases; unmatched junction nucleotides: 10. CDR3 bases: TGTGCCAGCAGCCTCGGACAGGGGTTAAGAGCCGGGGAGCTGTTTTTT. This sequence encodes CASSLGQGLRAGELFF.

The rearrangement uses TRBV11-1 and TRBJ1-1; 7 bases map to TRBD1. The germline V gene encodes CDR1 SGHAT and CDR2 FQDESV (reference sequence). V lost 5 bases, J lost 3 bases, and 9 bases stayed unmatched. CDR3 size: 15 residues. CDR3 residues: CASSTPGTADTEAFF. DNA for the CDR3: TGTGCCAGCAGCACCCCCGGGACAGCGGACACTGAAGCTTTCTTT.

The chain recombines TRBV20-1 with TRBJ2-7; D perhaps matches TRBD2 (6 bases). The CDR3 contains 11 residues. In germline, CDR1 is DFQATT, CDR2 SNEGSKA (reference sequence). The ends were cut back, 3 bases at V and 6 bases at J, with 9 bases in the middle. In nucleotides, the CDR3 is TGCAGTGCTAGGTTGGGGGGCGAGCAGTACTTC. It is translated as CSARLGGEQYF.

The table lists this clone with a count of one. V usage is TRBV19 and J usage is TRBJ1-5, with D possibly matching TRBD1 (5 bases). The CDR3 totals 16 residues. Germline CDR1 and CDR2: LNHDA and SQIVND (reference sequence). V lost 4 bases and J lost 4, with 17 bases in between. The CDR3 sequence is CASSSGTQPMNQPQHF. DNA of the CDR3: TGTGCCAGTAGTAGTGGGACTCAACCAATGAATCAGCCCCAGCATTTT.

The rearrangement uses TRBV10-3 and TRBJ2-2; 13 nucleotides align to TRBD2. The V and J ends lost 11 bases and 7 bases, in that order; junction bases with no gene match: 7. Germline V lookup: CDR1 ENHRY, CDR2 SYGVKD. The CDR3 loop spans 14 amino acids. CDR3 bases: TGTGCCTCAAGGACTAGCGGGAGTGGCGGGGAGCTGTTTTTT. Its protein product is CASRTSGSGGELFF.

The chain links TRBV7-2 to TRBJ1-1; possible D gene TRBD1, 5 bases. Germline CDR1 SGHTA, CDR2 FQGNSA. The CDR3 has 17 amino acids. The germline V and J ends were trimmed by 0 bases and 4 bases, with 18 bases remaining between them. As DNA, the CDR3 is TGTGCCAGCAGCTTAGCGATAGTTACCGGGGACGGCACTGAAGCTTTCTTT. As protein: CASSLAIVTGDGTEAFF.

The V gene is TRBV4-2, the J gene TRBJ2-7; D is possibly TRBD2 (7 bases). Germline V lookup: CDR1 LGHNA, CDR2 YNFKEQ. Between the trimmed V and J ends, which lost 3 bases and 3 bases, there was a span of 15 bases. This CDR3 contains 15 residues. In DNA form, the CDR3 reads TGTGCCAGCAGCCAGGGGAGCGGGACATTCTACGAGCAGTACTTC. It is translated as CASSQGSGTFYEQYF.

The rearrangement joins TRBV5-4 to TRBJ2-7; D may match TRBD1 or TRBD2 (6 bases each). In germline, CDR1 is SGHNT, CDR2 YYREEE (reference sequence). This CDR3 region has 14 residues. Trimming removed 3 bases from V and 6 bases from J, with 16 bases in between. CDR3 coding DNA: TGTGCCAGCAGCTCCCCAGGGGAGGAAAGCGAGCAGTACTTC. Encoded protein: CASSSPGEESEQYF.

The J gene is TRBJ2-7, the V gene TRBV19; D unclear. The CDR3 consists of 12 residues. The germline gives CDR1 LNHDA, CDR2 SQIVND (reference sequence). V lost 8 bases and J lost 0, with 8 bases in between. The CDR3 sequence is CASLSHSYEQYF. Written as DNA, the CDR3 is TGTGCCAGTCTCAGCCACTCCTACGAGCAGTACTTC. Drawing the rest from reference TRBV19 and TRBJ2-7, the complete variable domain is DGGITQSPKYLFRKEGQNVTLSCEQNLNHDAMYWYRQDPGQGLRLIYYSQIVNDFQKGDIAEGYSVSREKKESFPLTVTSAQKNPTAFYLCASLSHSYEQYFGPGTRLTVT.

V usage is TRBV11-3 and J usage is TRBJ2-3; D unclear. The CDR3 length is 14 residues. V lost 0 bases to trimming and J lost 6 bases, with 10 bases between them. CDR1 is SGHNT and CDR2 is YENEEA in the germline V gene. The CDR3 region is CASSLDSRVDTQYF. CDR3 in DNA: TGTGCCAGCAGCTTAGATAGCCGGGTGGATACGCAGTATTTT.

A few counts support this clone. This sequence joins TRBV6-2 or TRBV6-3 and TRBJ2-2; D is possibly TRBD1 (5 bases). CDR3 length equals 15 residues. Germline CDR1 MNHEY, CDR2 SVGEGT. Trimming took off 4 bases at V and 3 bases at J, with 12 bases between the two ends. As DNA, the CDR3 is TGTGCCAGCAGTTCGGAGAAACAGGACACCGGGGAGCTGTTTTTT. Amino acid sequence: CASSSEKQDTGELFF.

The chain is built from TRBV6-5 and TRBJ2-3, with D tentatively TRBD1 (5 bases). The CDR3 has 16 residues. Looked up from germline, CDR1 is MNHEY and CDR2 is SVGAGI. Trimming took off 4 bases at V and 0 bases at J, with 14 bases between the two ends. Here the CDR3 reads CASSSGQGASTDTQYF. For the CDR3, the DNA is TGTGCCAGCAGTTCCGGCCAGGGCGCTAGCACAGATACGCAGTATTTT.

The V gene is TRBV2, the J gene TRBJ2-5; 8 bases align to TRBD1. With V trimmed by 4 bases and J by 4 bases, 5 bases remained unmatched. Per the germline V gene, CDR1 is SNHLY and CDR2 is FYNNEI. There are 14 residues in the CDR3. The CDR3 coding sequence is TGTGCCAGCAGTGGCCAGGGGGCCCTAGAGACCCAGTACTTC. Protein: CASSGQGALETQYF.

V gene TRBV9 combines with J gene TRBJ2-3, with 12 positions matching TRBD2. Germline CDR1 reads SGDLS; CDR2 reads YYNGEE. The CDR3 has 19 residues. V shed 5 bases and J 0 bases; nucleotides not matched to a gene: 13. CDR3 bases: TGTGCCAGCAGTCTAGGTAGACTAGCGGGAGTAAGCAGCACAGATACGCAGTATTTT. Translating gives CASSLGRLAGVSSTDTQYF.

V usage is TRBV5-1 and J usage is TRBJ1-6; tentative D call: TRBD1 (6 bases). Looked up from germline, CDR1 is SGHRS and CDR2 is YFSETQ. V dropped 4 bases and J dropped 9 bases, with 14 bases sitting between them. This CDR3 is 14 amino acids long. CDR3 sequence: CASSVQGIASPLHF. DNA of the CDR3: TGCGCCAGCAGCGTACAGGGCATCGCTTCACCCCTCCACTTT.